This T cell receptor (beta chain) was sequenced in a study of blood T cell repertoires in COVID-19 (dated by TCRdb to 2019 to 2021). For the study in its entirety: Collaborator samples came from the United States, Italy and Spain and covered acute and convalescent phases of COVID-19. Samples came from the ongoing ImmuneRACE study (first 160 participants) plus 1,254 subjects from 6 global collaborators. Sample metadata almost always included a de-identified subject ID, COVID-19 status, age in years and sex. The repertoires were released in a freely available public database meant as a resource for research on the immune response to SARS-CoV-2. The prospective study material was composed of cDNA or gDNA derived from T cells, B-cell-depleted T cells, or PBMCs. Where available, HLA class I and class II types were obtained from metadata supplied by the sample provider rather than from assay-based typing. The dataset comprised deeply sampled blood TCRbeta repertoires from subjects exposed to, actively infected with, or recovered from COVID-19. Paper-wide results and their limitations: The amount of clinical and demographic metadata varied by source and participant and was provided uncurated.

TCRbeta CDR3 regions were amplified from genomic DNA using the immunoSEQ Assay, a bias-controlled multiplex PCR. The original methods were these. Within the assay, amplification of reference gene primers was used to estimate how many nucleated cells each sample contained. Sequence reads were collapsed and filtered to measure the absolute abundance of every unique TCRbeta CDR3 rearrangement. For each sample, productive Simpson clonality was calculated by taking the square root of Simpson's diversity index across productive rearrangements. TCRdb retrieved this table from immuneACCESS and kept in-frame rearrangements only. Not all clones are present; in checked studies, unresolved V genes account for under half, and no reason is known for the remainder. V, J and clone size derive from that table, while D and trimming were established from the DNA sequence. Counted in this sample were 250,000 or so clones; roughly 86% of them appeared once. The biggest ten clones account for approximately 8.2% of the sample.

Whole blood was collected in K2EDTA tubes by collaborating institutions according to the institutions' own protocols. For TCRbeta analysis, collaborators shipped samples in one of three forms: frozen whole blood, isolated PBMCs, or DNA extracted from either of those sample types. V is pared back by 4 bases and J by 8 bases, with 14 bases lying between the germline termini. Looking up the germline V gene (reference sequence) yields CDR1 LGHDT and CDR2 YNNKEL. The CDR3 contains 13 residues, cysteine and phenylalanine counted. Left in the record is the CDR3 DNA by itself, 39 bases read in frame from the first base. Concerning this clone itself: Its antigen target is currently unknown. One base away there is no much larger clone; base qualities are not given.

The clonotype originates from a man aged 40-50 years with active or convalescent COVID-19. Sample: peripheral blood. The rearranged segments are TRBV3-1 (or the pseudogene TRBV3-2) and TRBJ1-2; no D segment can be confidently identified. The DNA sequence is given as TGTGCCAGCAGCCCCTTAGATGAGGGCGGCTACACCTTC. It is translated as CASSPLDEGGYTF.